Sequencing of this T cell receptor (beta chain) was carried out in a study of CD8 T cells in Susac syndrome. Study at large: Within the sequenced group of Susac syndrome patients, roughly 6 showed active disease and eight were in remission. Study results and caveats: The CD4+ T cell repertoires, which came from Susac syndrome patients, showed no sign of clonal expansion.

The ends were cut back, 6 bases at V and 3 bases at J, with 12 bases in the middle. Germline assignment: CDR1 MNHNS and CDR2 SASEGT. The CDR3 spans 15 residues. Note on this clonotype: Its target is not known.

Random hexamers were used to reverse transcribe the RNA input (about 0.45 to 1 ug). One entry per CDR3 protein results from TCRdb running MiXCR on the immunoSEQ multiplex PCR reads. The sample yields more than 150,000 distinct CDR3 sequences, approximately 95% seen once. The sample consisted of CD4+ T cells from PBMCs. This chain joins TRBV6-1 and TRBJ2-6; TRBD1 might be the D (5 bases). This clonotype originated in a human donor with Susac syndrome. CDR3 loop: CASSYLQGGANVLTF. CDR3 nucleotide sequence: TGTGCCAGCAGCTACCTCCAGGGTGGGGCCAACGTCCTGACTTTC.